The sequence of this T cell receptor beta chain was determined in a study of T-cell reconstitution after alpha-beta-depleted transplantation in children. CDR3 length: 17 amino acids. V lost 8 bases, J lost 3 bases, and 15 bases stayed unmatched. Germline loops: CDR1 LGHDT, CDR2 YNNKEL (reference sequence). As it was prepared, the TCRbeta library received unique molecular identifiers. MiXCR was run by TCRdb on the PCR reads, yielding one entry per CDR3 protein. The sample lists 240,000 or so distinct CDR3 sequences, approximately 8.9% occurring once. This clonotype was seen many times. The sequencing here drew on PBMCs, mostly from graft donor cells, taken 180 days after TCRalphabeta/CD19-depleted stem cell transplant. The chain carries TRBV3-1 and TRBJ2-2; TRBD1 agrees at 7 bases. The TCR comes from a male patient younger than 18 who had a stem cell transplant for acute lymphoblastic leukemia, so the T cells may come from the graft donor. The DNA of the CDR3 is TGTGCCAGCGGCCTATTCCTACAGGGGACCTACACCGGGGAGCTGTTTTTT. This codes for CASGLFLQGTYTGELFF.